This record concerns one T cell receptor beta chain sequence. The sample originates from a study of T cells after somatic rescue of genetic block. Assay: immunoSEQ multiplex PCR; the TCRdb copy retains only in-frame clones and omits some. The data contain around 57,000 clones, approximately 96% of them seen just once; the ten biggest clones take up approximately 0.075%. The sequencing sample was made of peripheral blood mononuclear cells (PBMCs). The origin of this receptor is a child younger than two.

The CDR3 bases are TGTGCCAGCAGCGGGTTGGGAGGCCGTCAAGAGACCCAGTACTTC. It specifies CASSGLGGRQETQYF. The gene calls are TRBV5-5 and TRBJ2-5; D is possibly TRBD2 (6 bases). Germline V gene data show CDR1 as SGHKS and CDR2 as YYEKEE (reference sequence). CDR3 length equals 15 residues. Deletions cut 4 bases from V and 2 bases from J, with 15 bases between.